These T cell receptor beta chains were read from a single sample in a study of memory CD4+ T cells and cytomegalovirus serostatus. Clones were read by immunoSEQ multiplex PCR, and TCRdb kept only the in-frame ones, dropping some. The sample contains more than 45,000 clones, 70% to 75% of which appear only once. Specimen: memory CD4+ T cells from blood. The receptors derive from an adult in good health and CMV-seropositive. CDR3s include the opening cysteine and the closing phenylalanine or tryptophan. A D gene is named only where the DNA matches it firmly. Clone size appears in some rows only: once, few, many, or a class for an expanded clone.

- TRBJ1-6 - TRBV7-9 CASSLSGRGSPLHF TGTGCCAGCAGCTTATCCGGGCGAGGTTCACCCCTCCACTTT
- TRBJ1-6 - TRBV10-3 CAISESLGRYNSPLHF TGTGCCATCAGTGAGTCGTTGGGGCGGTATAATTCACCCCTCCACTTT
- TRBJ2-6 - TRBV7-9 CASSLKAGANVLTF TGTGCCAGCAGCTTAAAGGCTGGGGCCAACGTCCTGACTTTC
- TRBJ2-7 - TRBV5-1 CASSQDGTYEQYF TGCGCCAGCAGCCAGGACGGGACCTACGAGCAGTACTTC
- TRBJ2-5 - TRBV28 CASSGQTPGTRRETQYF TGTGCCAGCAGTGGTCAAACGCCAGGGACCCGGAGGGAGACCCAGTACTTC
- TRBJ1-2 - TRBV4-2 CASSQDGENYGYTF TGTGCCAGCAGCCAAGATGGCGAAAACTATGGCTACACCTTC
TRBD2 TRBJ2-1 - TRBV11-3 CASSRPTSGGAGEQFF TGTGCCAGCAGCCGTCCGACTAGCGGGGGGGCCGGGGAGCAGTTCTTC
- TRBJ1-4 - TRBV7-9 CASSLLGGSNEKLFF TGTGCCAGCAGCTTACTTGGGGGCTCTAATGAAAAACTGTTTTTT
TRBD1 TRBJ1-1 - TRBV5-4 CASSSGQGATEAFF TGTGCCAGCAGCTCTGGACAGGGGGCGACTGAAGCTTTCTTT
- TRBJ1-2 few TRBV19 CASSPQGFYGYTF TGTGCCAGTAGCCCGCAGGGCTTCTATGGCTACACCTTC
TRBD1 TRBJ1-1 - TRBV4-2 CASSPRPLGQLNTEAFF TGTGCCAGCAGCCCAAGACCGCTGGGACAGTTGAACACTGAAGCTTTCTTT
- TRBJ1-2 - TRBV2 CASSEQGFGGYTF TGTGCCAGCAGTGAGCAGGGTTTTGGGGGCTACACCTTC
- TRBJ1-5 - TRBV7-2 CASSLSGSGRPQHF TGTGCCAGCAGCTTATCAGGATCCGGGAGGCCCCAGCATTTT
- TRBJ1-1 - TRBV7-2 CASSLGRRRMGEAFF TGTGCCAGCAGCTTAGGACGACGGAGGATGGGTGAAGCTTTCTTT
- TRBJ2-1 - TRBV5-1 CASSPGSLSYNEQFF TGCGCCAGCAGCCCCGGGTCTCTTTCCTACAATGAGCAGTTCTTC
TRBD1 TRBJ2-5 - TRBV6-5 CASRYHDRGETQYF TGTGCCAGCAGGTACCACGACAGGGGAGAGACCCAGTACTTC
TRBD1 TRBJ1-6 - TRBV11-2 CASTTGVYNSPLHF TGTGCCAGCACAACAGGGGTTTATAATTCACCCCTCCACTTT
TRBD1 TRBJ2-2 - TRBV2 CASRPGQGRTGELFF TGTGCCAGCAGGCCGGGACAGGGTCGTACCGGGGAGCTGTTTTTT
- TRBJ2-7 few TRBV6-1 CASSEAQAQSYEQYF TGTGCCAGCAGTGAAGCGCAGGCCCAGTCCTACGAGCAGTACTTC
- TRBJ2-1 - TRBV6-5 CASGGGRYDNEQFF TGTGCCAGCGGGGGGGGCCGATATGACAATGAGCAGTTCTTC
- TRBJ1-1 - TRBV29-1 CSVVTFDTEAFF TGCAGCGTCGTGACTTTTGACACTGAAGCTTTCTTT
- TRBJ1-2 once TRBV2 CASSYGGFNYGYTF TGTGCCAGCAGTTACGGGGGGTTTAACTATGGCTACACCTTC
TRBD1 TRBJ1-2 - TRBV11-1 CASSPDRGSGYTF TGTGCCAGCAGCCCCGACAGGGGGAGCGGCTACACCTTC
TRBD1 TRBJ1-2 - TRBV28 CASSFGDRVNYGYTF TGTGCCAGCAGTTTTGGTGACAGGGTTAACTATGGCTACACCTTC
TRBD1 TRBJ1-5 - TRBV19 CASREQQGYQPQHF TGTGCCAGTAGAGAGCAACAGGGGTATCAGCCCCAGCATTTT
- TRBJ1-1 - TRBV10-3 CAISERGGEGYTEAFF TGTGCCATCAGTGAGCGAGGAGGGGAAGGGTACACTGAAGCTTTCTTT
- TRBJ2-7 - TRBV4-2 CASSQEPAEGYEQYF TGTGCCAGCAGCCAAGAGCCCGCTGAGGGCTACGAGCAGTACTTC